The 10 T cell receptor beta chains below come from one sample, sequenced in a study of T-cell reconstitution after alpha-beta-depleted transplantation in children. Unique molecular identifiers tagged the TCRbeta library. MiXCR was run by TCRdb on the PCR reads, yielding one entry per CDR3 protein. This table has about 210,000 distinct CDR3 sequences, 17% appearing once. Sequencing was performed on PBMCs, mostly from graft donor cells, taken 360 days after TCRalphabeta/CD19-depleted stem cell transplant. The receptors here all came from a male patient between 2 and 15 years old who had a stem cell transplant for acute lymphoblastic leukemia, so the T cells may come from the graft donor.

The chain combines TRBV12-3 or TRBV12-4 with TRBJ2-2, with a weak D call TRBD1 (6 bases). The length of the CDR3 is 13 residues. The V and J ends lost 7 bases and 4 bases respectively, with 10 bases between them. The CDR3 DNA is TGTGCCAGCATTACAGGGAGCACCGGGGAGCTGTTTTTT. It specifies CASITGSTGELFF.

This clonotype was seen a few times. The chain links TRBV7-2 to TRBJ2-7, with unresolved D. Germline lookup yields CDR1 SGHTA and CDR2 FQGNSA. Trimming pared 4 bases from V and 0 bases from J, leaving 10 bases between. CDR3 size: 14 residues. The CDR3 region is CASSSTELSYEQYF. For the CDR3, the DNA is TGTGCCAGCAGCTCGACGGAACTCTCCTACGAGCAGTACTTC.

The chain couples TRBV12-3 or TRBV12-4 to TRBJ2-5; D is possibly TRBD1 (5 bases). With 3 bases removed from V and 1 base from J, the gap between germline ends came to 9 bases. The CDR3 covers 14 residues. Written as DNA, the CDR3 is TGTGCCAGCAGTTTGACAGTCTTCCAAGAGACCCAGTACTTC. Amino acid sequence: CASSLTVFQETQYF.

J is TRBJ1-1 and V is TRBV28, with D maybe TRBD1 (6 bases). V gave up 4 bases and J gave up 0 bases, with 9 bases separating them. Germline V lookup: CDR1 MDHEN, CDR2 SYDVKM. The CDR3 has 14 amino acids. The CDR3 DNA sequence: TGTGCCAGCAGTTGGGCAGGGGTGAACACTGAAGCTTTCTTT. It yields the protein CASSWAGVNTEAFF.

A few counts support this clonotype. The rearrangement joins TRBV11-3 to TRBJ2-2, with unresolved D. The CDR3 length is 16 residues. CDR1 SGHNT and CDR2 YENEEA come from the germline V gene. V was shortened by 1 base and J by 3 bases, with 12 bases between the two germline ends. The CDR3 loop is CASSLAGPDHTGELFF. The CDR3 region has the DNA TGTGCCAGCAGCTTAGCAGGCCCGGACCACACCGGGGAGCTGTTTTTT.

The genes are TRBV5-1 and TRBJ2-7, with D possibly matching TRBD1 (6 bases). V was shortened by 2 bases and J by 5 bases, with 20 bases between the two germline ends. CDR1 and CDR2 (germline): SGHRS, YFSETQ. The CDR3 runs to 16 residues. This chain's CDR3 is CASSLQGRGGVDEQYF. In DNA form, the CDR3 reads TGCGCCAGCAGCTTACAGGGACGGGGTGGGGTAGACGAGCAGTACTTC.

This clonotype was counted a few times. V and J are TRBV12-3 or TRBV12-4 and TRBJ1-1; tentative D call: TRBD1 (6 bases). Trimming removed 10 bases at V and 6 bases at J, with 18 bases between. This CDR3 is 13 amino acids long. As DNA, the CDR3 is TGTGCCACCTCTTTGGGGGGGGCGGCTGAAGCTTTCTTT. Its translation is CATSLGGAAEAFF.

This clonotype was counted between two and nine times. The chain uses TRBV4-1 and TRBJ2-7; TRBD1 aligns across 7 bases. V was pared by 5 bases and J by 2 bases, with 6 bases of the junction left unmatched. Germline V gene sequence: CDR1 MGHRA, CDR2 YSYEKL. There are 14 residues in the CDR3. In nucleotides, the CDR3 is TGCGCCAGCAGCTCCCGACAGGGAGCCTACGAGCAGTACTTC. Amino acids: CASSSRQGAYEQYF.

This clonotype was counted only a few times. The chain carries TRBV28 and TRBJ2-7; D is unclear. In germline, CDR1 is MDHEN, CDR2 SYDVKM. This CDR3 has 12 amino acids. V was clipped by 2 bases and J by 5 bases, with 7 bases between them. The CDR3 nucleotides are TGTGCCAGCAGTTTACCGTCCCACGAGCAGTACTTC. The encoded protein is CASSLPSHEQYF.

The rearrangement uses TRBV5-6 and TRBJ2-5; D not certain. The CDR3 is 12 residues long. Trimming shortened V by 1 base and J by 5 bases, and 6 bases separated the two germline ends. Germline V gene data show CDR1 as SGHDT and CDR2 as YYEEEE. DNA of the CDR3: TGTGCCAGCAGCTTGTTGGTCGAGACCCAGTACTTC. Its translation is CASSLLVETQYF.